This T cell receptor beta chain was found in a study of T cells in Graves' hyperthyroidism and ophthalmopathy. Study-level results: Ophthalmopathy cases were set apart from stable hyperthyroidism by a 13 V-J model. Most thyroid clonotypes expanded above 0.001 appeared in blood too.

This clonotype appeared once. What it recognizes is unknown. Germline V lookup: CDR1 SGDLS, CDR2 YYNGEE. The CDR3 is 14 residues long. V lost 2 bases to trimming and J lost 3 bases, with 11 bases between them. Hyperthyroidism had been newly diagnosed in patients aged 18 to 65, and its duration was under 2 months. Using RNA transcripts as the source, TCR beta CDR3 regions were amplified. During a first-round RT-PCR of the TCR CDR3, the HTBI primer set was used. From the multiplex PCR reads, TCRdb called clonotypes with MiXCR, one entry per CDR3 protein. Of 300,000 or so distinct CDR3 sequences listed, approximately 18% are singletons.

The sequence was obtained from a woman aged 45-59 years with Graves' hyperthyroidism. V usage is TRBV9 and J usage is TRBJ1-1, with D tentatively TRBD1 (5 bases). Material: blood. The CDR3 reads CASSVQGMDTEAFF. The CDR3, as DNA: TGTGCCAGCAGCGTTCAGGGAATGGACACTGAAGCTTTCTTT.